This TCR beta chain was sequenced for a study of cytomegalovirus exposure and HLA in healthy donors. Germline CDR1 and CDR2: MNHEY and SMNVEV (reference sequence). The ends were cut back, 2 bases at V and 0 bases at J, with 12 bases in the middle. The CDR3 consists of 16 residues. Here immunoSEQ multiplex PCR was the method, and the copy in TCRdb shows in-frame clones only, minus some. The sample lists 120,000 or so clones; about 89% were seen once. The source is a woman aged 18-30 years in good health and CMV-seronegative. Sequenced input: PBMCs. This chain links TRBV27 with TRBJ2-3, with a tentative D call TRBD2 (5 bases). For the CDR3, the DNA is TGTGCCAGCAGTTTAGGAGGCCCGAGGAGCACAGATACGCAGTATTTT. Translation: CASSLGGPRSTDTQYF.